These 24 T cell receptor beta chains were sequenced from one sample in a study of T cells in localized non-small cell lung cancer. TCRdb's copy holds only in-frame clones and misses some; the assay was immunoSEQ multiplex PCR. The table shows nearly 3,500 clones, with around 19% occurring only once. Sequencing was performed on lung tumor tissue, taken before any cancer treatment. The receptors were gathered from a woman between 40 and 69 years old with stage III squamous cell lung carcinoma.

The chain carries TRBV11-3 and TRBJ2-7; 12 bases match TRBD2. Unmatched junction bases numbered 14, after V lost 5 bases and J lost 9 bases. The germline V gene has CDR1 SGHNT and CDR2 YENEEA. This CDR3 is built from 16 residues. CDR3 protein: CASSLTAASGRAGQYF. CDR3 in DNA: TGTGCCAGCAGCCTCACGGCGGCTAGCGGGAGGGCCGGGCAGTACTTC.

The genes are TRBV29-1 and TRBJ2-2; tentative D call: TRBD1 (6 bases). The CDR3 contains 13 residues. Per germline, CDR1 SQVTM and CDR2 ANQGSEA. Trimming cost V 4 bases and J 2 bases, with 8 bases left between them. The CDR3 sequence: CSVAGVNTGELFF. The CDR3 nucleotides are TGCAGCGTTGCAGGGGTTAACACCGGGGAGCTGTTTTTT.

This clone was seen ten or more times. This sequence joins TRBV6-8 and TRBJ2-1, with TRBD2 matching over 12 bases. From germline, CDR1 is MNHGY and CDR2 SAAAGT. J gave up 5 bases and V 1 base, and 18 bases lay outside the gene matches. The length of the CDR3 is 21 residues. CDR3 sequence: CASSYFRTGNRLAGANNEQFF. The CDR3 DNA reads TGTGCCAGCAGTTACTTCAGGACAGGCAACAGACTAGCGGGAGCCAACAATGAGCAGTTCTTC.

This clone is termed large. The gene calls are TRBV28 and TRBJ1-2; 9 nucleotides line up with TRBD1. CDR1 and CDR2 from the germline V gene are MDHEN and SYDVKM. V shed 1 base and J 3 bases; nucleotides not matched to a gene: 6. The CDR3 has 16 residues. Written as DNA, the CDR3 is TGTGCCAGCAGTTTATCCCCGGGACAGGGACACTATGGCTACACCTTC. It specifies CASSLSPGQGHYGYTF.

In regard to this clone: The same CDR3 is also encoded by other DNA sequences in this sample. V gene TRBV25-1 combines with J gene TRBJ2-7; TRBD2 agrees at 8 bases. Per germline, CDR1 MGHDK and CDR2 SYGVNS. V lost 7 bases to trimming and J lost 4 bases; unmatched junction nucleotides: 3. CDR3 length: 12 residues. The CDR3 is CASKRESYEQYF. CDR3 DNA sequence: TGTGCCAGCAAGCGGGAGTCTTACGAGCAGTACTTC.

This clone has only a few counts. J is TRBJ2-7 and V is TRBV11-3, with 8 bases that match TRBD2. This CDR3 contains 15 residues. J gave up 7 bases and V 6 bases, and 14 bases lay outside the gene matches. CDR1 is SGHNT and CDR2 is YENEEA in the germline V gene. The CDR3 coding sequence is TGTGCCAGCAGAGGGGTTGGTCTAGCGGGTAGAGAGCAGTACTTC. Encoded protein: CASRGVGLAGREQYF.

The table lists this clone with a few counts. This chain connects TRBV6-8 to TRBJ1-1; 7 nucleotides agree with TRBD1. CDR1 is MNHGY and CDR2 is SAAAGT in the germline V gene. The ends lost 5 bases at V and 8 bases at J; junction bases unmatched: 8. The CDR3 is 13 residues long. CDR3 in amino acids: CASSRQGGVEAFF. CDR3 coding DNA: TGTGCCAGCAGTCGACAGGGAGGGGTCGAAGCTTTCTTT.

This clone was seen a handful of times. The rearrangement links TRBV11-3 to TRBJ2-1; 8 bases line up with TRBD2. In germline, CDR1 is SGHNT, CDR2 YENEEA. The CDR3 covers 15 residues. V shed 5 bases and J 4 bases; nucleotides not matched to a gene: 7. CDR3 in amino acids: CASSPTSGPYNEQFF. The DNA for the CDR3 is TGTGCCAGCAGCCCCACTAGCGGCCCATACAATGAGCAGTTCTTC.

This clone has just a few counts. This rearrangement joins TRBV9 to TRBJ1-2; D uncertain. V lost 3 bases, J lost 2 bases, and 8 bases lay in between. The CDR3 is 13 amino acids. Germline lookup yields CDR1 SGDLS and CDR2 YYNGEE. The CDR3 region has the DNA TGTGCCAGCAGCGACGGCAAAAACTATGGCTACACCTTC. Residues: CASSDGKNYGYTF.

V usage is TRBV6-8 and J usage is TRBJ2-7, with D possibly TRBD2 on 6 matching bases. The germline V gene has CDR1 MNHGY and CDR2 SAAAGT. The V end was cut by 0 bases, the J end by 3 bases, with 27 bases between. The CDR3 is 20 residues long. CDR3 in amino acids: CASSYSREERRGRNIYEQYF. The CDR3 region has the DNA TGTGCCAGCAGTTACTCGAGGGAGGAACGGAGAGGAAGAAATATCTACGAGCAGTACTTC.

This rearrangement joins TRBV6-8 to TRBJ1-5; D is ambiguous. CDR3 length equals 15 residues. Germline CDR1 MNHGY, CDR2 SAAAGT. V dropped 6 bases and J dropped 0 bases, with 12 bases sitting between them. The CDR3 protein is CASRITEYSNQPQHF. The CDR3 DNA reads as TGTGCCAGCAGAATAACGGAATATAGCAATCAGCCCCAGCATTTT.

In this sample, this clone is medium-sized. The chain couples TRBV11-3 to TRBJ2-3; 10 bases match TRBD1. The junction had 7 bases not matched to a gene; V was cut back by 3 bases and J by 4 bases. Germline V gene data show CDR1 as SGHNT and CDR2 as YENEEA. The CDR3 is 16 amino acids. The CDR3 bases are TGTGCCAGCAGCTTGCTCGGGACAGGGGACCCAGATACGCAGTATTTT. This sequence encodes CASSLLGTGDPDTQYF.

This clone was observed at least ten times. V gene TRBV11-3 combines with J gene TRBJ2-2, with a weak D call TRBD2 (6 bases). V lost 2 bases and J lost 6, with 10 bases in between. The CDR3 has 14 amino acids. Germline CDR1 is SGHNT and CDR2 is YENEEA. CDR3 nucleotides: TGTGCCAGCAGCTTAACGGGAGCTGCCGGGGAGCTGTTTTTT. Protein product: CASSLTGAAGELFF. Together with reference TRBV11-3 and TRBJ2-2, the CDR3 gives the full variable domain: EAGVVQSPRYKIIEKKQPVAFWCNPISGHNTLYWYLQNLGQGPELLIRYENEEAVDDSQLPKDRFSAERLKGVDSTLKIQPAELGDSAVYLCASSLTGAAGELFFGEGSRLTVL.

The sample holds one count of this clone. V and J are TRBV5-1 and TRBJ2-3; unclear D gene. Germline-derived CDR1 and CDR2 are SGHRS and YFSETQ. This CDR3 has 15 amino acids. V lost 0 bases to trimming and J lost 0 bases, with 8 bases between them. The CDR3 here is CASSLGTPSTDTQYF. DNA of the CDR3: TGCGCCAGCAGCTTGGGAACACCTAGCACAGATACGCAGTATTTT.

This chain joins TRBV6-8 and TRBJ1-4, with 8 bases lining up with TRBD1. The CDR3 length is 17 residues. The V gene end was trimmed by 0 bases and the J gene end by 8 bases; junction bases not matched to a gene: 11. Germline CDR1 reads MNHGY; CDR2 reads SAAAGT. The CDR3 nucleotides are TGTGCCAGCAGTTACTCCGACAGGGGCGATCCCTCAGAAAAACTGTTTTTT. It encodes CASSYSDRGDPSEKLFF.

The chain combines TRBV11-3 with TRBJ1-1; D may be TRBD1 (5 bases). V was trimmed by 8 bases and J by 0 bases, leaving 19 bases between them. Germline CDR1 and CDR2: SGHNT and YENEEA. The CDR3 length is 16 residues. The CDR3 nucleotides are TGTGCCAGCCGTTTGGACGGGGGGAACGTGAACACTGAAGCTTTCTTT. Protein product: CASRLDGGNVNTEAFF.

This clone ranks as medium-sized. V usage is TRBV6-8 and J usage is TRBJ1-1, with 10 bases that match TRBD1. This CDR3 spans 14 amino acids. V dropped 7 bases and J dropped 1; count of bases not matched to a gene: 3. The germline CDR1 and CDR2 sequences are MNHGY and SAAAGT. The DNA for the CDR3 is TGTGCCAGCACCCGGGACAGGGGGAACACTGAAGCTTTCTTT. Protein product: CASTRDRGNTEAFF.

The chain couples TRBV10-2 to TRBJ2-5; D not resolved. This CDR3 is built from 14 residues. The V gene's germline CDR1 is WSHSY and CDR2 SAAADI. Trimming stripped 6 bases from V and 5 bases from J, with 16 bases between. The DNA of the CDR3 is TGCGCCAGCAGAGAAACTGGGTCCGGGGAGACCCAGTACTTC. The encoded protein is CASRETGSGETQYF.

The chain employs TRBV5-1 and TRBJ1-1; D remains ambiguous. V was shortened by 5 bases and J by 0 bases, with 11 bases between the two germline ends. The CDR3 length is 14 residues. Germline V gene sequence: CDR1 SGHRS, CDR2 YFSETQ. CDR3 protein: CASRASSMNTEAFF. In DNA, the CDR3 is TGCGCCAGCAGGGCCAGCTCCATGAACACTGAAGCTTTCTTT.

This clone has more than one count but fewer than ten. The rearrangement uses TRBV28 and TRBJ2-2; TRBD2 aligns across 9 bases. V lost 8 bases and J lost 7; bases outside the gene matches: 17. The CDR3 runs to 17 residues. Germline lookup yields CDR1 MDHEN and CDR2 SYDVKM. The CDR3 reads CASGGGLSGSIGGELFF. The CDR3 nucleotides are TGTGCCAGCGGAGGGGGGCTTAGCGGGAGCATCGGCGGGGAGCTGTTTTTT.

The V gene is TRBV6-8, the J gene TRBJ1-2, with D tentatively TRBD1 (5 bases). The germline V and J ends were trimmed by 6 bases and 5 bases, with 13 bases remaining between them. Germline-derived CDR1 and CDR2 are MNHGY and SAAAGT. CDR3 length equals 13 residues. The CDR3 sequence is CASRGGASYGYTF. DNA for the CDR3: TGTGCCAGCAGGGGAGGGGCGTCATATGGCTACACCTTC.

The chain is built from TRBV28 and TRBJ1-1, with D uncertain. Germline V gives CDR1 MDHEN, CDR2 SYDVKM. The V end was cut by 10 bases, the J end by 2 bases, with 17 bases between. This CDR3 has 14 residues. The CDR3 sequence: CATHIGIFNTEAFF. The CDR3 nucleotides read TGTGCCACACATATCGGGATTTTTAACACTGAAGCTTTCTTT.

This clone has a handful of counts. This chain connects TRBV7-2 to TRBJ1-5; no definite D call. In germline, CDR1 is SGHTA, CDR2 FQGNSA. The CDR3 runs to 13 residues. V lost 4 bases, J lost 5 bases, and 9 bases lay in between. The CDR3 DNA reads TGTGCCAGCAGCTCGGAAAGGGATCAGCCCCAGCATTTT. It specifies CASSSERDQPQHF.

The chain couples TRBV29-1 to TRBJ2-2; a possible D gene is TRBD2 (6 bases). Trimming took off 3 bases at V and 5 bases at J, with 16 bases between the two ends. This CDR3 is built from 15 residues. Germline CDR1 SQVTM, CDR2 ANQGSEA. For the CDR3, the DNA is TGCAGCGTTGAGGTAGGGGCGGCGGGGACCGGGGAGCTGTTTTTT. Protein: CSVEVGAAGTGELFF.